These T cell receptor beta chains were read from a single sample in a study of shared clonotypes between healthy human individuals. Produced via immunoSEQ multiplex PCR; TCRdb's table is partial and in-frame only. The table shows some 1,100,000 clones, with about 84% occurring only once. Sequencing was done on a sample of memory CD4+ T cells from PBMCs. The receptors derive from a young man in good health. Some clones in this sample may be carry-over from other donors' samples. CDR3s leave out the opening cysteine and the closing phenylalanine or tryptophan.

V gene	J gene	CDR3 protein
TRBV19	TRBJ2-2	ASSIWGYGSGSGTGELF
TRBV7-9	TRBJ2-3	ASSQRGQGFTDTQY
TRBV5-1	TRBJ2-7	ASSLAGTEYYEQY
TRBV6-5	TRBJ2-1	ASSGTRPEEQF
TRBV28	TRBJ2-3	ASSLGGGTQY
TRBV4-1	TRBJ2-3	ASSPRSGTSGRTDTQY
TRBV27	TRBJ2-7	ASSLCGQY
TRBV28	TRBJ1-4	ASSPLRQATNEKLF
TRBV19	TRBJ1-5	ASSKQPGQGARPQH
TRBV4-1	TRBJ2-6	ASSQASGISGANVLT
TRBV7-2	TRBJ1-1	ASSYQGQSHTEAF
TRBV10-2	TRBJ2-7	ASRRGSAYEQY
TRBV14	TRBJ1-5	ASSHGGLPPILEGYSNQPQH
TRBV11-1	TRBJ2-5	ASRRGNLETQY
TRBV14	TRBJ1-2	ASSQGFYGYT
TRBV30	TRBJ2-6	AWSERAGANVLT
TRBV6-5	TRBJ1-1	ASSRTGRTEAF
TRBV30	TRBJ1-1	AWTRDYTVAF
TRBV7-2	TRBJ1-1	ASSLRAPGQEAF
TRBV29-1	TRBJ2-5	SVDQGQETQY
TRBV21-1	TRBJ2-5	ASSDGRGGETQY
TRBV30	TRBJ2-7	AWSVSNPSYEQY
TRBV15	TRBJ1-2	ATSRDPGFNYGYT
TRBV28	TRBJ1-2	ASSLTVYGYT
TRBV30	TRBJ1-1	AWRKPDRLNTEAF
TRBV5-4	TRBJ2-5	ASSYPGTGTETQY
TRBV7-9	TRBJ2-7	ASSWLTEGSYEQY
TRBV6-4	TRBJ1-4	ASSDSRPDRAVGVNEKLF
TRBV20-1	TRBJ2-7	SATLGSQY
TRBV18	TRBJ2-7	ASSLSGTGGYEQY
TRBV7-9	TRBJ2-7	ASSLLVGQSSYEQY
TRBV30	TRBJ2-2	AWSGGAGELF
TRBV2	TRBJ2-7	ASSESGSGRWEDEQY
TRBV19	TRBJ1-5	ANPNDQPQH
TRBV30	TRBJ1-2	AWSGGGAGTGGDYGYT
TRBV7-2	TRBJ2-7	ASSLTREHEQY
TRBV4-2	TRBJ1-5	ASSQVSGGGDNQPQH
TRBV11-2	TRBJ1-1	ASSLGEGQGRTEAF
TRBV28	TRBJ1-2	ASSFRGRGYGYT
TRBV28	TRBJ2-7	ASSGTTPREQY
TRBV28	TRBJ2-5	ASGNPQETQY
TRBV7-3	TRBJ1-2	ASSLQGGPANYGYT
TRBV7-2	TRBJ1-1	ASSLSGSTEAF
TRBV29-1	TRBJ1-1	SVERTQGEAF
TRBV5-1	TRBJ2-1	ASSPVPGQGGSYNEQF
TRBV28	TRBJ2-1	ASTGLAGVEQF
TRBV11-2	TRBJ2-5	ASTRGLAGSQETQY
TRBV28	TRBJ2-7	ASSSLPGSYEQY
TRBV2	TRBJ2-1	ASGRTGEGEQF
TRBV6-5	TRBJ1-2	ASSYLGAGYGYT
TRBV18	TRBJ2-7	ASSSGLAVYEQY